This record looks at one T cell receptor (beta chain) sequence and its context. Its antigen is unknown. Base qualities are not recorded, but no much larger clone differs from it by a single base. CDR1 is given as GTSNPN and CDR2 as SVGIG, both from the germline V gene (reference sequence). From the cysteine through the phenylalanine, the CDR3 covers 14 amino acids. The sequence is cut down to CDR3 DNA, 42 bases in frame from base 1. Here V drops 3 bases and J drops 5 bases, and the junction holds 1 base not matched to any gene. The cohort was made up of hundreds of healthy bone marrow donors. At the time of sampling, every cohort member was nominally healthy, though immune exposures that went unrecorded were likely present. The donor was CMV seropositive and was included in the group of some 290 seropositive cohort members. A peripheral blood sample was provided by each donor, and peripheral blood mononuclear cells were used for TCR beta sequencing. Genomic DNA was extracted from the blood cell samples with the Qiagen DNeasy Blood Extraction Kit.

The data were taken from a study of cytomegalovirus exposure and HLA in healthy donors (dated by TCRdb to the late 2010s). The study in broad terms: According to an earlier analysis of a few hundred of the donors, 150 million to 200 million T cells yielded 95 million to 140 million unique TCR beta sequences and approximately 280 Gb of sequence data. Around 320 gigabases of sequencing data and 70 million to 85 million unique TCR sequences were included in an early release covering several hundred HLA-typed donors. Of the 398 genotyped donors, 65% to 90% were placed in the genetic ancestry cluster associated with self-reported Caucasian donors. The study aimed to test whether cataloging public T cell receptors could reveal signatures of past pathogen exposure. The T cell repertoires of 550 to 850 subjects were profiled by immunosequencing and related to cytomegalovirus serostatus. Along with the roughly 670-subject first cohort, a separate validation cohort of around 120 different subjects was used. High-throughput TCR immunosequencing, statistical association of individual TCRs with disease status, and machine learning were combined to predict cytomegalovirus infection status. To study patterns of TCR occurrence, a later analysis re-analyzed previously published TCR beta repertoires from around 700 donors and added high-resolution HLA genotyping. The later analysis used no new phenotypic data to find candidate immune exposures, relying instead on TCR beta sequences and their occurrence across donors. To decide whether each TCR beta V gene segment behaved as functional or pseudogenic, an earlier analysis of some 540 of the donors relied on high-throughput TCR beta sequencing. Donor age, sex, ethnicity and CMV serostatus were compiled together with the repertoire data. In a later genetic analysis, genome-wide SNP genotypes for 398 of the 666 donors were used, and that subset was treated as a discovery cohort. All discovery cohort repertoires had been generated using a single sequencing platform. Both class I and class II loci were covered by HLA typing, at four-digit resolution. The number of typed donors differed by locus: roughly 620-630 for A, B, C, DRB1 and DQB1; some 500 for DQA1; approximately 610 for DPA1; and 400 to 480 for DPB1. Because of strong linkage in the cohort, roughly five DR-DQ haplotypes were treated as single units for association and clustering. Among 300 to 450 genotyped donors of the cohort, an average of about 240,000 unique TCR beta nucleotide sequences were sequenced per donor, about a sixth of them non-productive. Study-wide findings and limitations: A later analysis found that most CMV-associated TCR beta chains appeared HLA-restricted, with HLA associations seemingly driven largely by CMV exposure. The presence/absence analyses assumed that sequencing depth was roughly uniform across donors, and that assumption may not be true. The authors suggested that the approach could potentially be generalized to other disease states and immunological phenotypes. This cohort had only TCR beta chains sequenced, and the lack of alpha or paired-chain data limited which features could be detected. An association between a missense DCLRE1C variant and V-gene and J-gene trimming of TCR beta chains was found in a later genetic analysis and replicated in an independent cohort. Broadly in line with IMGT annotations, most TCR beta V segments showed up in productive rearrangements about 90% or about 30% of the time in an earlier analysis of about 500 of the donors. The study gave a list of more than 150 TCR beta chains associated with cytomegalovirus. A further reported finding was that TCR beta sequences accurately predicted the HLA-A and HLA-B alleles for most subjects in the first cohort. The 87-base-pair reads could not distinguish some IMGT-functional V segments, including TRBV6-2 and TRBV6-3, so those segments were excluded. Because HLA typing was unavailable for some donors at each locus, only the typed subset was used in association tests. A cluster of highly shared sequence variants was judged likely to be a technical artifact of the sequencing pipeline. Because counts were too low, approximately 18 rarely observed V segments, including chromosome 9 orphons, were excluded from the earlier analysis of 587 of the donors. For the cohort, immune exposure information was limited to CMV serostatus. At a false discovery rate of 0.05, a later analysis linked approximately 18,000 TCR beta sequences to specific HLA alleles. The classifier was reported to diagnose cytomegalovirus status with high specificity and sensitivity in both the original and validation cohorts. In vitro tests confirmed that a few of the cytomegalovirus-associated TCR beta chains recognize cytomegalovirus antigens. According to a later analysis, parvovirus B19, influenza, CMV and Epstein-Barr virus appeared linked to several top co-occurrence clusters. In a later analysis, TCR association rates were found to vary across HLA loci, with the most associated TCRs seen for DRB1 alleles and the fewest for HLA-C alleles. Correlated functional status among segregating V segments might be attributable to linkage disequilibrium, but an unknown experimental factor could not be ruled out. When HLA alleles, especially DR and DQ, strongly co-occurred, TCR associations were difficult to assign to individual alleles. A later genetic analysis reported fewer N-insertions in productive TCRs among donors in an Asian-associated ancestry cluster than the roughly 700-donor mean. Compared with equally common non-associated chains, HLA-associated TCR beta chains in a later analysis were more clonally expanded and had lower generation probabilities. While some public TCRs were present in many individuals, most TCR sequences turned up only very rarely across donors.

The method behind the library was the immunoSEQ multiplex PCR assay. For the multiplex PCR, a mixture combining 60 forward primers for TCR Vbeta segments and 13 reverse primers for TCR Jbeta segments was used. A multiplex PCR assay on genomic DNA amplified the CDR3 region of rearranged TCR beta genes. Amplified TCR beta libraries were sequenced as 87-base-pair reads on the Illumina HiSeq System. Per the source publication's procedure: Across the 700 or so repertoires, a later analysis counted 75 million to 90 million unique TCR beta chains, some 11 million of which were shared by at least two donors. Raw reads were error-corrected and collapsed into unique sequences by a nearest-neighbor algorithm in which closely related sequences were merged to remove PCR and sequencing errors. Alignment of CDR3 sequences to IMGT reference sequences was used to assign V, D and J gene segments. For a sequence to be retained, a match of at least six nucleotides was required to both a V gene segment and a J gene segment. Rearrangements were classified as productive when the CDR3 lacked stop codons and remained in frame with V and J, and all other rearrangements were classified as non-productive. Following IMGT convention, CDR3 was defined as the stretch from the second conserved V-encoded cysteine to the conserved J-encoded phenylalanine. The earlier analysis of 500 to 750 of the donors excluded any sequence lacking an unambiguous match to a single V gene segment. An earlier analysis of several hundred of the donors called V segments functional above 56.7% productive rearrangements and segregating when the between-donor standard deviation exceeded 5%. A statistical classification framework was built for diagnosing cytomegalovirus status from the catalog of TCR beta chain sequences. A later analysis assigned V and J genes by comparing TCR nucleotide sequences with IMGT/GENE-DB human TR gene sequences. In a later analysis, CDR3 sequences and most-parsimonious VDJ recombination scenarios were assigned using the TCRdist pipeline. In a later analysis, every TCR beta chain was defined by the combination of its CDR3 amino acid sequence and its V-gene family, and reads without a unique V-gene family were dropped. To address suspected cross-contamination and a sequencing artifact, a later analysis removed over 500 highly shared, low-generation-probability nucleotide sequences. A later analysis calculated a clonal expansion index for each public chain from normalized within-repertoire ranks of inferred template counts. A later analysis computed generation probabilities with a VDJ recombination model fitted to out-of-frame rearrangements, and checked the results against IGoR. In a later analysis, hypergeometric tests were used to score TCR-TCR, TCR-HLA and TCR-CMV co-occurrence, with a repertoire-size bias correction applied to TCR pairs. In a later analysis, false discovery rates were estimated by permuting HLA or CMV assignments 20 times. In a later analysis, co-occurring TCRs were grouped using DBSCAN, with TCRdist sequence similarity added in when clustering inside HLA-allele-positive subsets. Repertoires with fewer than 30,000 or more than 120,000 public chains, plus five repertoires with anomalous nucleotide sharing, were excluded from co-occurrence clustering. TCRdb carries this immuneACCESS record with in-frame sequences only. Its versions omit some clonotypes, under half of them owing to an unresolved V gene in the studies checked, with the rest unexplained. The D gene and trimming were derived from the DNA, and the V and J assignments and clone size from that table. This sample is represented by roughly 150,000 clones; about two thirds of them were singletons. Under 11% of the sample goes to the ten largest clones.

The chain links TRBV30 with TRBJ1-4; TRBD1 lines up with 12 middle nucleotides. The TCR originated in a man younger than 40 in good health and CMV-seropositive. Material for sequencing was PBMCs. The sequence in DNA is TGTGCCTGGAGCGGGACAGGGGGCAATGAAAAACTGTTTTTT. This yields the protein CAWSGTGGNEKLFF.